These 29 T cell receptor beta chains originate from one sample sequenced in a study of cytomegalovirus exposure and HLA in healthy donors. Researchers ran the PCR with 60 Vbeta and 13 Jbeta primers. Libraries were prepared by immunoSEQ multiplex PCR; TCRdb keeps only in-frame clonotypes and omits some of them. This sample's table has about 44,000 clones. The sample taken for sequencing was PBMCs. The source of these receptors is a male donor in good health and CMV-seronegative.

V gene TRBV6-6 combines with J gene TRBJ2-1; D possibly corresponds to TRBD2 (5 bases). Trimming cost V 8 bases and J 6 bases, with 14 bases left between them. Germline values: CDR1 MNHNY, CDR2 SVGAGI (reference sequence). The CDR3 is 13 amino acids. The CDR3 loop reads CASEGSSGNEQFF. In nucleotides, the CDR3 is TGTGCCAGCGAAGGATCGAGCGGCAATGAGCAGTTCTTC.

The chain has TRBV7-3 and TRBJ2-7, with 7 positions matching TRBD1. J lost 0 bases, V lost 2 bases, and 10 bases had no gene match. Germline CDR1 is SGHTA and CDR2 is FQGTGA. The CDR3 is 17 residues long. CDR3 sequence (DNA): TGTGCCAGCAGCTTACGGGACAGCCAGGAGAGCTCCTACGAGCAGTACTTC. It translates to CASSLRDSQESSYEQYF.

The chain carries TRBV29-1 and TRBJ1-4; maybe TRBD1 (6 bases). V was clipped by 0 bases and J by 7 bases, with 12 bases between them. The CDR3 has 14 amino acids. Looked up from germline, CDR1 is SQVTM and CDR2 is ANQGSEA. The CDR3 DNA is TGCAGCGTTGAAGATAGGGTAGGGGGTGAAAAACTGTTTTTT. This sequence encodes CSVEDRVGGEKLFF.

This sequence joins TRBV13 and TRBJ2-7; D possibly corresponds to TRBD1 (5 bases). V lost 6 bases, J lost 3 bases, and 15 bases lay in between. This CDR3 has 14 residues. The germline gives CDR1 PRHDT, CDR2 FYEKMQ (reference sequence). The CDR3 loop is CASSSRTGDYEQYF. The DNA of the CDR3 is TGTGCCAGCAGTTCCAGAACAGGTGACTACGAGCAGTACTTC.

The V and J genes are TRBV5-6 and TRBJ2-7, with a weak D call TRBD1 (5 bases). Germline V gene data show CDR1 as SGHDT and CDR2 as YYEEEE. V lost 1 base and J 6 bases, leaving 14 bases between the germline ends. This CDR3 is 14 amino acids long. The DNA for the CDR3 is TGTGCCAGCAGCTTGAGGGGAAGTCAGGGCGAGCAGTACTTC. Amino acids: CASSLRGSQGEQYF. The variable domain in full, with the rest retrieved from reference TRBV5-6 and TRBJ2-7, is DAGVTQSPTHLIKTRGQQVTLRCSPKSGHDTVSWYQQALGQGPQFIFQYYEEEERQRGNFPDRFSGHQFPNYSSELNVNALLLGDSALYLCASSLRGSQGEQYFGPGTRLTVT.

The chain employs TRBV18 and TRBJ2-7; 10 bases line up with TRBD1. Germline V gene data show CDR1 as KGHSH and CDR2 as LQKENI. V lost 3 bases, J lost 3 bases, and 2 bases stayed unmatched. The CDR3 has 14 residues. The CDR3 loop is CASSPDRGFYEQYF. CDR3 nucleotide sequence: TGTGCCAGCTCACCGGACAGGGGGTTCTACGAGCAGTACTTC.

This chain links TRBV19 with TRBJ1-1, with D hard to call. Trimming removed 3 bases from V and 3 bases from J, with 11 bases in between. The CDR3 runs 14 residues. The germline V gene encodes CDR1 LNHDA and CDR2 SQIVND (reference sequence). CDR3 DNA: TGTGCCAGTAGTATTTCTTGGAGGGACACTGAAGCTTTCTTT. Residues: CASSISWRDTEAFF.

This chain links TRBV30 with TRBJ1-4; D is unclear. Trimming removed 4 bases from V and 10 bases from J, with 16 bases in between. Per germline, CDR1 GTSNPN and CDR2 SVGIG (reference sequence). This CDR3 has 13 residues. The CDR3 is CAWKYSGLSKLFF. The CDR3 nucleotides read TGTGCCTGGAAGTACAGCGGTCTTTCAAAACTGTTTTTT.

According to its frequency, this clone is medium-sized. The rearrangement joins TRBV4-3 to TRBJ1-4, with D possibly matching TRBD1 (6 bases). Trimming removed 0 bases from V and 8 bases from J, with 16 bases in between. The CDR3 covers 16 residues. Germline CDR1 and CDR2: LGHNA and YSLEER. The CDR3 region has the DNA TGCGCCAGCAGCCAAGATATTCGACAGGCTTCCGAAAAACTGTTTTTT. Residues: CASSQDIRQASEKLFF.

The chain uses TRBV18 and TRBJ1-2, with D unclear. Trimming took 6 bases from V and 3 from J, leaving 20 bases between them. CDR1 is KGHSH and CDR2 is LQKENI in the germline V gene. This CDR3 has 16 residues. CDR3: CASSRAAVLADYGYTF. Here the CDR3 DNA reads TGTGCCAGCTCGAGGGCGGCAGTTTTAGCGGACTATGGCTACACCTTC.

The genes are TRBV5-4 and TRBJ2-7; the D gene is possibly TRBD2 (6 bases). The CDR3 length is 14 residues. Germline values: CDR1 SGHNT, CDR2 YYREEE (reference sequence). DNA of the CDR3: TGTGCTACGAAGGCGCGGGGAGAGTCCTACGAGCAGTACTTC. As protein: CATKARGESYEQYF.

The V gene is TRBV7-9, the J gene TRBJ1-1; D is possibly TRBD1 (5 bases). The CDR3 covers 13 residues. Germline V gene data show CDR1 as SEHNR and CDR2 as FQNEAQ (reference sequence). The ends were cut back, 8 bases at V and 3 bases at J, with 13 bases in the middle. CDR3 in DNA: TGTGCCAGCGGCCGGATAGGGGACACTGAAGCTTTCTTT. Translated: CASGRIGDTEAFF.

The CDR3 DNA reads as TGCGCCAGCAGCTTGGCGGGTCAGGGAACTAGCACAGATACGCAGTATTTT. This encodes CASSLAGQGTSTDTQYF. The gene calls are TRBV5-1 and TRBJ2-3; a possible D gene is TRBD1 (5 bases). Trimming left V 0 bases short and J 0 bases short, with 14 bases between. Per germline, CDR1 SGHRS and CDR2 YFSETQ. The CDR3 sequence is 17 residues long.

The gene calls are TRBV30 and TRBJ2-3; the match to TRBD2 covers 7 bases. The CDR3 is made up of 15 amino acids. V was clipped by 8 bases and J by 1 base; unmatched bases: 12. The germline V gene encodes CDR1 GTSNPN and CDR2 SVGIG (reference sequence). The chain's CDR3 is CAGNPTSAGTDTQYF. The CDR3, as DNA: TGTGCCGGGAACCCAACTAGCGCCGGCACAGATACGCAGTATTTT.

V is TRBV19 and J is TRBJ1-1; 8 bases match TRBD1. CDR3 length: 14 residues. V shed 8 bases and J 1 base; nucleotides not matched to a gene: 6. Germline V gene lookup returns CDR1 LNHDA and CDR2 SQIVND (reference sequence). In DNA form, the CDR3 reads TGTGCCAGTGGAAAGACAGGGGAGAACACTGAAGCTTTCTTT. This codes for CASGKTGENTEAFF.

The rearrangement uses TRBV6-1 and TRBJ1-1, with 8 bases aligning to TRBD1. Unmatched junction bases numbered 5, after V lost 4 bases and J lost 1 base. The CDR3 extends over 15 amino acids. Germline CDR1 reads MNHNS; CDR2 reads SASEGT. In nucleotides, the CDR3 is TGTGCCAGCAGTGGACAGGGGAGGAGGAACACTGAAGCTTTCTTT. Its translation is CASSGQGRRNTEAFF.

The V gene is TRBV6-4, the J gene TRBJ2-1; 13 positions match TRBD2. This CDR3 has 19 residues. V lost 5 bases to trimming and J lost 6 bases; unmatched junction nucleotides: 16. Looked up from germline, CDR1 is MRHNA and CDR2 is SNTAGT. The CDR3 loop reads CASSLTSGRAQGPRNEQFF. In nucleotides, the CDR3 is TGTGCCAGCAGTCTTACTAGCGGGAGGGCCCAAGGTCCGCGCAATGAGCAGTTCTTC.

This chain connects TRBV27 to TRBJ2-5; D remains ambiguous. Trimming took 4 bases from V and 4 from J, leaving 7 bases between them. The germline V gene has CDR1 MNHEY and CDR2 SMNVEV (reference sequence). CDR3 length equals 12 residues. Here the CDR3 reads CASSSTRETQYF. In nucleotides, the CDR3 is TGTGCCAGCAGTTCCACTCGAGAGACCCAGTACTTC.

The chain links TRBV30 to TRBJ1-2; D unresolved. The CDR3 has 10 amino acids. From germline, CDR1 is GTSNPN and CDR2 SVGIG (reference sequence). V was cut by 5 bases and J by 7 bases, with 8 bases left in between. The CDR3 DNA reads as TGTGCCTGGGGGGAGGTTGGCTACACCTTC. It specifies CAWGEVGYTF. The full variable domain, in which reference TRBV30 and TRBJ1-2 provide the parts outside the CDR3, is SQTIHQWPATLVQPVGSPLSLECTVEGTSNPNLYWYRQAAGRGLQLLFYSVGIGQISSEVPQNLSASRPQDRQFILSSKKLLLSDSGFYLCAWGEVGYTFGSGTRLTVV.

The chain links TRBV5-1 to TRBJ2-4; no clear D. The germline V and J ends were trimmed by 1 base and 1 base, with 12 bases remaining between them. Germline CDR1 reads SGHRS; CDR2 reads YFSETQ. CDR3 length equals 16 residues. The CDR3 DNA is TGCGCCAGCAGCTTGACTGCCCCTATGGCCAAAAACATTCAGTACTTC. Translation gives CASSLTAPMAKNIQYF.

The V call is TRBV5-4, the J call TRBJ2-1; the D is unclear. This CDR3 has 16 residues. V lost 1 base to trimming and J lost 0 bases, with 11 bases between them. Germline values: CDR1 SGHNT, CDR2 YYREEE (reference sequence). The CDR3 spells CASSLPSSSSYNEQFF. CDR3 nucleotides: TGTGCCAGCAGCTTGCCATCCTCGAGCTCCTACAATGAGCAGTTCTTC.

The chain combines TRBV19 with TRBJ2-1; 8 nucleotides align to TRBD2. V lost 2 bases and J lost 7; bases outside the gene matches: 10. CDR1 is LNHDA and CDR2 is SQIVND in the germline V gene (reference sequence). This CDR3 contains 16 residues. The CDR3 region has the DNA TGTGCCAGTAGTATATCGGGAGGGCCCTCTGGGAATGAGCAGTTCTTC. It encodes CASSISGGPSGNEQFF. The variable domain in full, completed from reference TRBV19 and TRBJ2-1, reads DGGITQSPKYLFRKEGQNVTLSCEQNLNHDAMYWYRQDPGQGLRLIYYSQIVNDFQKGDIAEGYSVSREKKESFPLTVTSAQKNPTAFYLCASSISGGPSGNEQFFGPGTRLTVL.

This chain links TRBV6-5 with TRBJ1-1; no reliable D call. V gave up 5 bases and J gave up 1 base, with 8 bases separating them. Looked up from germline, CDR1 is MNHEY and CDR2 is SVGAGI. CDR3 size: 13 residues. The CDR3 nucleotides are TGTGCCAGCAGTCCCGACTGGAACACTGAAGCTTTCTTT. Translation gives CASSPDWNTEAFF.

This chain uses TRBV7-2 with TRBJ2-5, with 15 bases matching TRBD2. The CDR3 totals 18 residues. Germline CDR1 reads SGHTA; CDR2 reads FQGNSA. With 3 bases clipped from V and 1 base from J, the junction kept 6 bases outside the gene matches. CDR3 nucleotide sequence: TGTGCCAGCAGCTTGGGACTAGCGGGAGGAACTACCCAAGAGACCCAGTACTTC. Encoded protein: CASSLGLAGGTTQETQYF.

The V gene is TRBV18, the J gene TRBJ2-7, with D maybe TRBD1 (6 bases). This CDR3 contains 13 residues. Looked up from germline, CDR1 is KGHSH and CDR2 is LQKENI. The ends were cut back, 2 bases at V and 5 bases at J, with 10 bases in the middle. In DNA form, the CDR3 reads TGTGCCAGCTCACCAACCAGGACAGACGAGCAGTACTTC. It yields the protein CASSPTRTDEQYF.

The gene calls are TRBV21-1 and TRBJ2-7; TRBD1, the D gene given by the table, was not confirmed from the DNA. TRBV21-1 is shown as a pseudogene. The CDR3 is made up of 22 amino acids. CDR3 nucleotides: TGTGCCAGCAGCAAATACTACAGCTTAACAGTAAATGAGGGACAAACCCCTCGCGAGCAGTACTTC. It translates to CASSKYYSLTVNEGQTPREQYF.

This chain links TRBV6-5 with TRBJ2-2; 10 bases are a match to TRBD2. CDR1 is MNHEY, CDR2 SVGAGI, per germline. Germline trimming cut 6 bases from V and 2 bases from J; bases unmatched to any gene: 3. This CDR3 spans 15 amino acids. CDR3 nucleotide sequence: TGTGCCAGCAGCCTAGCGGGAGCCAACACCGGGGAGCTGTTTTTT. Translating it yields CASSLAGANTGELFF.

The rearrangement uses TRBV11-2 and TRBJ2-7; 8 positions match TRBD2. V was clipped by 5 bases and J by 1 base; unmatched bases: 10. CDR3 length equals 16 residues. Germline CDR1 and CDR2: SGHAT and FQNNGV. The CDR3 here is CASSPTSGRGSYEQYF. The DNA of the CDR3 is TGTGCCAGCAGCCCTACCAGCGGGAGAGGTTCCTACGAGCAGTACTTC.

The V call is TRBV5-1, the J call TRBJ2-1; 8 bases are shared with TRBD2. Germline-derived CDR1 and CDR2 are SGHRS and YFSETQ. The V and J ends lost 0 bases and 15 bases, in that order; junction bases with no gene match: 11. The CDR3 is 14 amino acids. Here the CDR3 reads CASSLGVIGTSRFF. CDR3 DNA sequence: TGCGCCAGCAGCTTGGGGGTTATAGGGACTAGTCGGTTCTTC.